A single sample gave rise to the 12 T cell receptor beta chains below, sequenced in a study of T cell changes during pregnancy in multiple sclerosis (dated by TCRdb to between 2018 and 2021). Library generation was performed with the immunoSEQ multiplex PCR assay. The table was pulled from immuneACCESS by TCRdb, which kept in-frame rearrangements only. Such tables lose some clones; where checked, under half of the loss comes from unresolved V genes, and the rest has no known cause. Across this sample there are tens of thousands of clones, with over 80% seen only once. The ten largest clones represent 0.25% of the sample. The sequenced sample was CD4+ T cells from peripheral blood mononuclear cells, obtained in the third trimester of pregnancy. The receptors stem from a female donor with multiple sclerosis, enrolled in a pregnancy study.

The chain links TRBV30 to TRBJ2-5; 10 bases align to TRBD2. This CDR3 spans 15 amino acids. Trimming removed 2 bases from V and 1 base from J; junction bases left unmatched: 4. Germline V gene lookup returns CDR1 GTSNPN and CDR2 SVGIG (reference sequence). CDR3 region: CAWSKLAGPQETQYF. DNA of the CDR3: TGTGCCTGGAGTAAACTAGCGGGGCCCCAAGAGACCCAGTACTTC.

The V and J genes are TRBV30 and TRBJ1-2; 10 positions agree with TRBD1. The germline CDR1 and CDR2 sequences are GTSNPN and SVGIG (reference sequence). This CDR3 is built from 13 residues. Unmatched junction bases numbered 6, after V lost 4 bases and J lost 7 bases. The CDR3 sequence: CAWTRQGAGGYTF. CDR3 nucleotides: TGTGCCTGGACCAGACAGGGGGCGGGTGGCTACACCTTC.

This chain uses TRBV5-6 with TRBJ2-5, with a possible D match to TRBD1 (5 bases). From germline, CDR1 is SGHDT and CDR2 YYEEEE. This CDR3 region has 14 residues. V was shortened by 0 bases and J by 4 bases, with 10 bases between the two germline ends. CDR3 bases: TGTGCCAGCAGCTTGGGCGCAGGGTTAGAGACCCAGTACTTC. Encoded protein: CASSLGAGLETQYF.

This clone was seen only a few times. The rearrangement links TRBV30 to TRBJ1-6; 7 bases line up with TRBD1. J lost 10 bases, V lost 5 bases, and 5 bases had no gene match. The germline gives CDR1 GTSNPN, CDR2 SVGIG (reference sequence). The CDR3 runs 12 residues. CDR3 loop: CAWDREGSPLHF. CDR3 coding DNA: TGTGCCTGGGACAGGGAAGGATCACCCCTCCACTTT.

The chain recombines TRBV6-5 with TRBJ1-2; 8 bases fit TRBD1. This CDR3 is 12 amino acids long. CDR1 MNHEY and CDR2 SVGAGI come from the germline V gene. The trim removed 6 bases at V and 8 bases at J, leaving 5 bases unmatched. The CDR3 is CASSQGARGYTF. CDR3 DNA: TGTGCCAGCAGCCAGGGGGCGCGGGGCTACACCTTC.

The V gene is TRBV6-1, the J gene TRBJ1-6; TRBD1 agrees at 7 bases. This CDR3 region has 13 residues. Germline CDR1 and CDR2: MNHNS and SASEGT. V shed 6 bases and J 11 bases; nucleotides not matched to a gene: 7. As DNA, the CDR3 is TGTGCCAGCAGACAGGGGCTGGAGGCACCCCTCCACTTT. Amino acids: CASRQGLEAPLHF.

V is TRBV5-1 and J is TRBJ2-1; TRBD2 matches at 9 bases. This CDR3 contains 19 residues. Germline V lookup: CDR1 SGHRS, CDR2 YFSETQ. Germline trimming cut 4 bases from V and 8 bases from J; bases unmatched to any gene: 22. The chain's CDR3 is CASSRGYSLREREAYEQFF. The DNA of the CDR3 is TGCGCCAGCAGCAGAGGTTACTCCCTCAGGGAGCGGGAGGCATATGAGCAGTTCTTC.

The chain employs TRBV19 and TRBJ2-2; TRBD1 aligns across 7 bases. Losses at the gene ends were 7 bases for V and 3 bases for J; bases not matched to a gene: 8. Germline V gives CDR1 LNHDA, CDR2 SQIVND (reference sequence). This CDR3 contains 15 residues. CDR3 in DNA: TGTGCCAGTACCCTAGGGCAGGGGGACACCGGGGAGCTGTTTTTT. This encodes CASTLGQGDTGELFF.

J is TRBJ1-1 and V is TRBV2; 7 nucleotides line up with TRBD1. Germline V gene sequence: CDR1 SNHLY, CDR2 FYNNEI. The CDR3 spans 13 residues. V shed 2 bases, J shed 7 bases, and the junction held 4 bases outside the gene matches. CDR3 coding DNA: TGTGCCAGCAGTGAAACTTACAGGGGTGAAGCTTTCTTT. This translates into CASSETYRGEAFF.

The chain uses TRBV11-3 and TRBJ1-1; 7 bases match TRBD1. Per germline, CDR1 SGHNT and CDR2 YENEEA. This CDR3 is 13 amino acids long. The J segment lost 4 bases and the V segment lost 5 bases, leaving 4 bases of the junction unmatched. CDR3 bases: TGTGCCAGCAGCCACGACAGGGCCACTGAAGCTTTCTTT. It encodes CASSHDRATEAFF.

The chain recombines TRBV29-1 with TRBJ1-1; 8 bases are a match to TRBD1. This CDR3 comprises 14 residues. V was pared by 7 bases and J by 2 bases, with 9 bases of the junction left unmatched. Germline-derived CDR1 and CDR2 are SQVTM and ANQGSEA. The CDR3 sequence: CSAQAGTGNTEAFF. The CDR3 DNA reads as TGCAGCGCTCAAGCCGGGACAGGTAACACTGAAGCTTTCTTT.

V is TRBV6-1 and J is TRBJ1-1, with D unresolved. The germline V gene encodes CDR1 MNHNS and CDR2 SASEGT. Trimming left V 5 bases short and J 6 bases short, with 13 bases between. The CDR3 length is 13 residues. The CDR3 region is CASSTQVIAEAFF. The DNA of the CDR3 is TGTGCCAGCAGTACTCAGGTTATCGCTGAAGCTTTCTTT.